This record covers a single TCR beta chain. The target antigen is unknown. MiXCR, run by TCRdb on the RACE reads, gives a single entry per CDR3 protein. This sample has nearly 110,000 distinct CDR3 sequences, with less than 15% found just once. This CDR3 is built from 14 residues. With 4 bases removed from V and 7 bases from J, the gap between germline ends came to 14 bases. Germline lookup yields CDR1 SGHRS and CDR2 YFSETQ. This specimen belongs to a study of human T cells and chemical hapten exposure. Across the whole study: Reading of the patch tests, which applied 0.01% DPC to the upper back, occurred at 6 days. Broader study findings: Significantly more large CDR3 similarity clusters arose among expanded TCRs than among controls. DPC sensitization produced no change in TCRs with frequency above 1 in 1000.

Time point in this sample: pre-sensitization, week 0. Treatment given: therapeutic diphenylcyclopropenone sensitization with weekly scalp DPC. Sample donors consisted of patients with alopecia, aged 18 to 70 years, who were suitable for DPC. The specimen was whole blood, collected in connection with sensitization to the hapten diphenylcyclopropenone (DPC). This TCR derives from a woman between 50 and 59 years old with alopecia areata. Some clones in this sample may be carry-over from other donors' samples. This chain connects TRBV5-1 to TRBJ1-4; D perhaps matches TRBD1 (6 bases). Written as DNA, the CDR3 is TGCGCCAGCAGCCCTAGGACAGCGCTTGAAAAACTGTTTTTT. It yields the protein CASSPRTALEKLFF. Complete variable domain (other parts from reference TRBV5-1 and TRBJ1-4): KAGVTQTPRYLIKTRGQQVTLSCSPISGHRSVSWYQQTPGQGLQFLFEYFSETQRNKGNFPGRFSGRQFSNSRSEMNVSTLELGDSALYLCASSPRTALEKLFFGSGTQLSVL.